The next 5 T cell receptor beta chains were all read from a single sample in a study of beta chain features in type 1 diabetes. These TCRs' antigens remain unknown. cDNA synthesis used the whole RNA isolate, giving expressed TCRB sequences. Using immunoSEQ multiplex PCR, the repertoire was profiled, and TCRdb retains in-frame clones only, with some absent. The table has 40,000 to 55,000 clones, roughly 40% seen once; the top ten hold around 0.13%. Points from the study as a whole: TCRB CDR3 length was moderately but significantly reduced in all four CD4+ subsets of Type 1 diabetes patients.

Sequencing was performed on stem cell memory CD4+ T cells from blood. Source of these receptors: a man under 40 with type 1 diabetes.

This clone has just a few counts. V usage is TRBV7-3 and J usage is TRBJ2-7; D perhaps matches TRBD2 (5 bases). V gave up 5 bases and J gave up 6 bases, with 14 bases separating them. The CDR3 consists of 13 residues. From germline, CDR1 is SGHTA and CDR2 FQGTGA. As DNA, the CDR3 is TGTGCCAGCAGCCCCAACCGGGGTGGCGAGCAGTACTTC. It codes for CASSPNRGGEQYF.

The chain carries TRBV19 and TRBJ1-2, with D unclear. The CDR3 runs to 13 residues. Looked up from germline, CDR1 is LNHDA and CDR2 is SQIVND (reference sequence). V was pared by 4 bases and J by 5 bases, with 11 bases between. The CDR3 here is CASSTTALYGYTF. CDR3 DNA: TGTGCCAGTAGTACAACCGCGTTATATGGCTACACCTTC.

This chain uses TRBV5-4 with TRBJ2-3; D is perhaps TRBD2 (5 bases). Trimming removed 4 bases from V and 6 bases from J, with 15 bases in between. This CDR3 has 14 amino acids. Germline-derived CDR1 and CDR2 are SGHNT and YYREEE (reference sequence). As DNA, the CDR3 is TGTGCCAGCAGCATGAGCTCTAGGGAGGATACGCAGTATTTT. Residues: CASSMSSREDTQYF.

V usage is TRBV6-5 and J usage is TRBJ2-2; 14 bases align to TRBD2. Looked up from germline, CDR1 is MNHEY and CDR2 is SVGAGI. There are 15 residues in the CDR3. Trimming cost V 5 bases and J 7 bases; bases outside gene matches: 3. In DNA, the CDR3 is TGTGCCAGCAGTCGAGGACTAGCGGGAGGCGGGGAGCTGTTTTTT. This gives the protein CASSRGLAGGGELFF.

V is TRBV6-6 and J is TRBJ2-5, with D possibly TRBD1 on 6 matching bases. The J call may be in error: the DNA end matches TRBJ2-7 better. Looked up from germline, CDR1 is MNHNY and CDR2 is SVGAGI (reference sequence). The CDR3 is made up of 12 amino acids. CDR3 sequence: CASTTGNYEQYF. DNA of the CDR3: TGTGCCAGTACGACAGGAAACTACGAGCAGTACTTC.